Described below is a single TCR beta chain sequence and its context. As yet, its antigen is unknown. A multiplex PCR was run with 60 Vbeta primers and 13 Jbeta primers. The table came from immunoSEQ multiplex PCR; TCRdb's copy has only in-frame clones and leaves some out. This sample has 150,000 or so clones, with 82% found just once. The data are from a study of cytomegalovirus exposure and HLA in healthy donors. Donors counted as nominally healthy when sampled, yet unrecorded immune exposures were likely. Study-wide findings and caveats: Further analysis was carried out later, and it showed several of the most significant clusters appearing linked to common viral pathogens. There were some V segments, including TRBV6-2 and TRBV6-3, excluded as indistinguishable. In a later analysis, specific HLA alleles were associated with around 17,000 TCR beta sequences at a 0.05 false discovery rate.

This CDR3 is built from 15 residues. J gave up 1 base and V 3 bases, and 3 bases lay outside the gene matches. Germline V lookup: CDR1 LNHDA, CDR2 SQIVND (reference sequence). The chain carries TRBV19 and TRBJ1-5; 7 nucleotides match TRBD1. The source of this sequence is a man aged 25-45 years in good health and CMV-seropositive. Material for sequencing was PBMCs. The CDR3 DNA is TGTGCCAGTAGTATCTCGGGACAGAGCAATCAGCCCCAGCATTTT. Translation gives CASSISGQSNQPQHF.